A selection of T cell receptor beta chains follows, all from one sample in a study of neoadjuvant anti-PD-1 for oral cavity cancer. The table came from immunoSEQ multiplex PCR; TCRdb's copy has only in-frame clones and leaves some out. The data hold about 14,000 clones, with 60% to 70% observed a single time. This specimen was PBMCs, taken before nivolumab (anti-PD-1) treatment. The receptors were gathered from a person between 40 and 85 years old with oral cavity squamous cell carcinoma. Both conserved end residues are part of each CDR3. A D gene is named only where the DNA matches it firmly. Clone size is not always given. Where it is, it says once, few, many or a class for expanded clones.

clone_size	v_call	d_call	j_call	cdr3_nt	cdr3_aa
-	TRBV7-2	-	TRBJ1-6	TGTGCCAGCAGCTTAGCGACAGCCAATTCACCCCTCCACTTT	CASSLATANSPLHF
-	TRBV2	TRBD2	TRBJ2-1	TGTGCCAGCATGGTGGGACTAGCGGGAGTCAATGAGCAGTTCTTC	CASMVGLAGVNEQFF
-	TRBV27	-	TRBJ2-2	TGTGCCAGCAGTTACAGGGAAATCCCCACCGGGGAGCTGTTTTTT	CASSYREIPTGELFF
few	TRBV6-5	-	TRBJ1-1	TGTGCCAGCAGTTACTCAATGAACACTGAAGCTTTCTTT	CASSYSMNTEAFF
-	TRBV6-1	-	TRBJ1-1	TGTGCCAGCAGTGAAAATTACGGCACTGAAGCTTTCTTT	CASSENYGTEAFF
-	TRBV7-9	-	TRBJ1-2	TGTGCCAGCAGCTGGGGGTCCGGACGGACGGATGGCTACACCTTC	CASSWGSGRTDGYTF
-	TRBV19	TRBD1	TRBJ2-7	TGTGCCAGCGCGAAGCACGGGACAGGAGCTAACGAGCAGTACTTC	CASAKHGTGANEQYF
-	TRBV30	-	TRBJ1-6	TGTGCCTGGACCCCCGGAGTCGCTATTTATAATTCACCCCTCCACTTT	CAWTPGVAIYNSPLHF
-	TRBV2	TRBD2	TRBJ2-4	TGTGCCAGCAGTGATTTCCCTAGCGGGGGCGTAGCCAAAAACATTCAGTACTTC	CASSDFPSGGVAKNIQYF
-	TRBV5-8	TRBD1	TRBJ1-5	TGTGCCAGCAGCTTGGGGGGACAGTATCAGCCCCAGCATTTT	CASSLGGQYQPQHF
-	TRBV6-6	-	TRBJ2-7	TGTGCCAGCAGCCCCGGTGGTGTTTCGAACTACGAGCAGTACTTC	CASSPGGVSNYEQYF
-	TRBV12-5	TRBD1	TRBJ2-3	TGTGCTAGTGCCCCCGGGACAGGGGGCGCAGATACGCAGTATTTT	CASAPGTGGADTQYF
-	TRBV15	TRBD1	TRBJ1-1	TGTGCCACCAGCAGCCGGGACAGGCGAAACACTGAAGCTTTCTTT	CATSSRDRRNTEAFF
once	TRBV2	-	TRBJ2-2	TGTGCCAGCAGCCCTCCCAACGGGGAACCCGGGGAGCTGTTTTTT	CASSPPNGEPGELFF
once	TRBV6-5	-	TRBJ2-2	TGTGCCAGCAATAAACAGGGGAGGAGAACCGGGGAGCTGTTTTTT	CASNKQGRRTGELFF
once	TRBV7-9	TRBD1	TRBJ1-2	TGTGCCAGCAGCCCTCGGACAGGGGCTAACTATGGCTACACCTTC	CASSPRTGANYGYTF
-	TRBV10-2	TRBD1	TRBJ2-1	TGCGCCAGCAGCTTACAACAGGGGATCAACAATGAGCAGTTCTTC	CASSLQQGINNEQFF
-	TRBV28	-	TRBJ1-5	TGTGCCAGCAGTTTACTGACAGGCACCGATCAGCCCCAGCATTTT	CASSLLTGTDQPQHF
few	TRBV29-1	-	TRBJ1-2	TGCAGCGTGGCCGTGAAGTTAGGGCGCGGCTACACCTTC	CSVAVKLGRGYTF
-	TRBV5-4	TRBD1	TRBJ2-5	TGTGCCAGCAGCGAGGACAGGGGATGGGAAGAGACCCAGTACTTC	CASSEDRGWEETQYF
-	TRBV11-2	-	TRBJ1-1	TGTGCCAGCAGCTTAGGGGGACACAAACCCACTGAAGCTTTCTTT	CASSLGGHKPTEAFF
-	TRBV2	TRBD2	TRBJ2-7	TGTGCCAGCAGCGCGACTAGCAGCCTCTACGAGCAGTACTTC	CASSATSSLYEQYF
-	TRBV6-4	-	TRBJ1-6	TGTGCCAGCAGCGTCAGTCCAGGGAATTCACCCCTCCACTTT	CASSVSPGNSPLHF
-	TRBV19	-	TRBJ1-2	TGTGCCAGTAGTAATACGCTCCCCGGGGGAAGTGGCGGCTACACCTTC	CASSNTLPGGSGGYTF
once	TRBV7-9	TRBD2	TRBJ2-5	TGTGCCAGCAGCTCTAGCGGGAGAAGGGAGACCCAGTACTTC	CASSSSGRRETQYF
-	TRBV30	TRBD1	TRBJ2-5	TGTGCCTGGAGTGTACAGGGGGCTAAGGAGACCCAGTACTTC	CAWSVQGAKETQYF
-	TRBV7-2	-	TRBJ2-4	TGTGCCAGCAGTTCCGACAGAAACATTCAGTACTTC	CASSSDRNIQYF
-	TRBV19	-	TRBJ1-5	TGTGCCAGTACGCGGGAAGTGAGCAATCAGCCCCAGCATTTT	CASTREVSNQPQHF
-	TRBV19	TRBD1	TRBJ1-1	TGTGCCAGTAGTAACAACGCGCTACAGGGGATGGGAGAGAACACTGAAGCTTTCTTT	CASSNNALQGMGENTEAFF
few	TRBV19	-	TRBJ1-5	TGTGCCAGTAGACCCCGGGACCTGAAGCTGGGGCAGCCCCAGCATTTT	CASRPRDLKLGQPQHF
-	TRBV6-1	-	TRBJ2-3	TGTGCCAGCAGTGAATTCCTCACAGATACGCAGTATTTT	CASSEFLTDTQYF
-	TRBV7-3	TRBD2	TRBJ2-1	TGTGCCAGCAGCGCTGGGGGAGGGAACTACAATGAGCAGTTCTTC	CASSAGGGNYNEQFF
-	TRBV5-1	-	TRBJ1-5	TGCGCCAGCAGCTTGGGGACTGAGAGCAATCAGCCCCAGCATTTT	CASSLGTESNQPQHF
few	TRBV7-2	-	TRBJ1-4	TGTGCCAGCAGCTTCGGACGGGGTAATGAAAAACTGTTTTTT	CASSFGRGNEKLFF
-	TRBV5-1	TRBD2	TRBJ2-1	TGCGCCAGCAGCCCAAAATTGCGGACTAGCGGCTACGAGTTCTTC	CASSPKLRTSGYEFF
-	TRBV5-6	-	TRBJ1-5	TGTGCCAGCAGCTTACGGACAGACCAATGGCAGCCCCAGCATTTT	CASSLRTDQWQPQHF
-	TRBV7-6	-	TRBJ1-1	TGTGCCAGCAGCTTTTCTACGGTATCGGCTGAAGCTTTCTTT	CASSFSTVSAEAFF
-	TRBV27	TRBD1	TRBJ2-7	TGTGCCAGCAGGTATTCTGGGGGGGACAGGGGCCACGAGCAGTACTTC	CASRYSGGDRGHEQYF
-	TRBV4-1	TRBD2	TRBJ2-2	TGCGCCAGCAGCCAAGATTCGGCGGGAGCGAACACCGGGGAGCTGTTTTTT	CASSQDSAGANTGELFF
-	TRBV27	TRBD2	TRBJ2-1	TGTGCCAGCAGTTTAGGGACTAGCCTTTACAATGAGCAGTTCTTC	CASSLGTSLYNEQFF
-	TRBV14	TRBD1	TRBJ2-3	TGTGCCAGCAGCCTCCCGGGACAGGGCACAGATACGCAGTATTTT	CASSLPGQGTDTQYF
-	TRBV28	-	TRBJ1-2	TGTGCCAGCAGTTTATTAGGCGGGGGCCGACCCGCTAACTATGGCTACACCTTC	CASSLLGGGRPANYGYTF
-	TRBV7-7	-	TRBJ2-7	TGTGCCAGCAGCCCCGGGATGACTTCGGGGTCCTACGAGCAGTACTTC	CASSPGMTSGSYEQYF
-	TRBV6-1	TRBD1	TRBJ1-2	TGTGCCAGCAGTGTAGGGAGGGCCAGGGGGGGGCTAAACTATGGCTACACCTTC	CASSVGRARGGLNYGYTF
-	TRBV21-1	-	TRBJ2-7	TGTGCCAGCAGCAATAGATACAGGGAGGCAAAGGAGCAGTACTTC	CASSNRYREAKEQYF
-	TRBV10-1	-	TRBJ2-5	TGCGCCAGCAGTGAGAGGGAGCGCGGGACCCAGTACTTC	CASSERERGTQYF
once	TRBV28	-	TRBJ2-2	TGTGCCAGCAGTTTATCGGGGCTAGTAAGGGCCGGGGAGCTGTTTTTT	CASSLSGLVRAGELFF
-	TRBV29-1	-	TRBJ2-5	TGCAGCGTTGATCGCGGCGGTACCCAAGAGACCCAGTACTTC	CSVDRGGTQETQYF
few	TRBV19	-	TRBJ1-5	TGTGCCAGCGGCCCTAGGAGCAATCAGCCCCAGCATTTT	CASGPRSNQPQHF
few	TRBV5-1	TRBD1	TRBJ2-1	TGCGCCAGCAGCAACAAAGGCCATGAGGGCGGGACAGGACGCAACTACAATGAGCAGTTCTTC	CASSNKGHEGGTGRNYNEQFF
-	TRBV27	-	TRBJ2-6	TGTGCCAGCAGGCAGGGTACAACCGGGGCCAACGTCCTGACTTTC	CASRQGTTGANVLTF
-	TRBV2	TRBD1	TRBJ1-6	TGTGCCAGCAGTGCTAGGACAGGGAGTGGGAGTTCACCCCTCCACTTT	CASSARTGSGSSPLHF
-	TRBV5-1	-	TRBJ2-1	TGCGCCAGCAGCCCTGGTGGGGGGAGCTCCTACAATGAGCAGTTCTTC	CASSPGGGSSYNEQFF
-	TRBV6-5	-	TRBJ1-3	TGTGCCAGCACCCGAGAGGCGTCTGGAAACACCATATATTTT	CASTREASGNTIYF
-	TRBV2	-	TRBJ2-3	TGTGCCAGCAGGAGGTACAGCACAGATACGCAGTATTTT	CASRRYSTDTQYF
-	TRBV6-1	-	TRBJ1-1	TGTGCCAGCACCCCGCTTCGGGCAGCGAACACTGAAGCTTTCTTT	CASTPLRAANTEAFF
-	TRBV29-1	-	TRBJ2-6	TGCAGCGCCTCGGGACCGAGCCTCTCTGGGGCCAACGTCCTGACTTTC	CSASGPSLSGANVLTF
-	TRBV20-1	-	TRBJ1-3	TGCAGTGCTAGAGCAGAAAACACCATATATTTT	CSARAENTIYF
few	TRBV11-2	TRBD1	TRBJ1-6	TGTGCCAGCAGCCCAAGACAGGGGATCGGTTCACCCCTCCACTTT	CASSPRQGIGSPLHF